Following are 21 T cell receptor beta chains from one sample sequenced in a study of human T cells and chemical hapten exposure. Time point here: pre-sensitization, week 0. Treatment described: therapeutic diphenylcyclopropenone sensitization with weekly scalp DPC. TCRdb reprocessed the RACE reads with MiXCR, giving one entry per CDR3 protein. In the table there are approximately 100,000 distinct CDR3 sequences, less than 15% of which are singletons. Sequenced here: whole blood, sampled in connection with sensitization to the hapten diphenylcyclopropenone (DPC). These receptors were obtained from a woman in her forties or fifties with alopecia areata. Some clones in this sample may be carry-over from other donors' samples.

This clonotype has only a few counts. The chain is built from TRBV28 and TRBJ2-7; D ambiguous. Between the trimmed V and J ends, which lost 4 bases and 2 bases, there was a span of 6 bases. The length of the CDR3 is 12 residues. The V gene's germline CDR1 is MDHEN and CDR2 SYDVKM. The CDR3 sequence is CASSSVAYEQYF. The DNA for the CDR3 is TGTGCCAGCAGTTCGGTAGCCTACGAGCAGTACTTC.

A single count supports this clonotype. The chain joins TRBV13 to TRBJ1-4; unclear D gene. The CDR3 covers 15 residues. The germline V gene encodes CDR1 PRHDT and CDR2 FYEKMQ (reference sequence). V gave up 0 bases and J gave up 5 bases, with 10 bases separating them. The CDR3 loop reads CASSLGRPSNEKLFF. The CDR3 nucleotides read TGTGCCAGCAGCTTAGGGCGGCCGTCGAATGAAAAACTGTTTTTT.

A few counts support this clonotype. The chain links TRBV7-8 to TRBJ2-4; possible D gene TRBD2, 5 bases. The CDR3 spans 17 residues. Per germline, CDR1 SGHVS and CDR2 FQNEAQ. The V and J ends lost 4 bases and 0 bases respectively, with 16 bases between them. The CDR3 coding sequence is TGTGCCAGCAGCTCGCTAAGAGGGTCGGGAGCCAAAAACATTCAGTACTTC. It is translated as CASSSLRGSGAKNIQYF.

There are many counts of this clonotype. The chain recombines TRBV28 with TRBJ2-7; D unresolved. Germline V gene lookup returns CDR1 MDHEN and CDR2 SYDVKM. The CDR3 is 12 residues long. The V end lost 4 bases, the J end lost 4 bases, and 8 bases lay between the germline ends. DNA for the CDR3: TGTGCCAGCAGTTCGCCCCCTTACGAGCAGTACTTC. Protein product: CASSSPPYEQYF.

CDR3 in amino acids: CASSLAQGNTGELFF. The CDR3, as DNA: TGCGCCAGCAGCTTGGCCCAGGGAAACACCGGGGAGCTGTTTTTT. The rearrangement uses TRBV5-1 and TRBJ2-2, with D possibly matching TRBD1 (5 bases). The length of the CDR3 is 15 residues. V lost 0 bases and J lost 2, with 8 bases in between. Germline V gives CDR1 SGHRS, CDR2 YFSETQ.

There are a few counts of this clonotype. V and J are TRBV6-2 or TRBV6-3 and TRBJ1-5, with a possible D match to TRBD1 (5 bases). CDR3 length equals 15 residues. CDR1 and CDR2 (germline): MNHEY, SVGEGT. Trimming stripped 2 bases from V and 5 bases from J, with 13 bases between. CDR3 sequence (DNA): TGTGCCAGCAGTTACCAACTCCAGGGCCATCAGCCCCAGCATTTT. This codes for CASSYQLQGHQPQHF.

The gene calls are TRBV6-2 or TRBV6-3 and TRBJ1-5, with 7 bases that match TRBD1. CDR3 size: 15 residues. V gave up 0 bases and J gave up 5 bases; unmatched junction bases: 4. Germline values: CDR1 MNHEY, CDR2 SVGEGT. The CDR3: CASSYSRQGDQPQHF. The CDR3 DNA follows: TGTGCCAGCAGTTACTCACGGCAGGGGGATCAGCCCCAGCATTTT.

This clonotype was seen a handful of times. V and J are TRBV4-1 and TRBJ1-3; D ambiguous. V gave up 0 bases and J gave up 3 bases, with 3 bases separating them. CDR1 and CDR2 from the germline V gene are MGHRA and YSYEKL. The CDR3 totals 13 residues. This chain's CDR3 is CASSQEYGNTIYF. CDR3 sequence (DNA): TGCGCCAGCAGCCAAGAATATGGAAACACCATATATTTT.

This clonotype was seen at least ten times. This rearrangement joins TRBV18 to TRBJ2-7, with D possibly being TRBD2 (6 bases). The V end was cut by 3 bases, the J end by 2 bases, with 11 bases between. The CDR3 is made up of 14 amino acids. Per germline, CDR1 KGHSH and CDR2 LQKENI. CDR3 bases: TGTGCCAGCTCACCGGAGGGACTGCCCTACGAGCAGTACTTC. It specifies CASSPEGLPYEQYF.

This clonotype has just a few counts. This chain connects TRBV20-1 to TRBJ1-3; D gene ambiguous. CDR1 and CDR2 (germline): DFQATT, SNEGSKA (reference sequence). V shed 4 bases and J shed 0 bases, with 13 bases lying between them. The CDR3 has 15 amino acids. CDR3 nucleotides: TGCAGTGCTACCAGCATGGGATTCTCTGGAAACACCATATATTTT. Translated: CSATSMGFSGNTIYF.

This clonotype has just a few counts. The V call is TRBV24-1, the J call TRBJ2-5; 8 nucleotides line up with TRBD1. The trim removed 4 bases at V and 6 bases at J, leaving 15 bases unmatched. CDR3 length: 17 amino acids. Germline values: CDR1 KGHDR, CDR2 SFDVKD. The CDR3 DNA sequence: TGTGCCACCAGTGACAACGCCGGGACAGGTTTTACGAAGACCCAGTACTTC. Amino acid sequence: CATSDNAGTGFTKTQYF.

V usage is TRBV27 and J usage is TRBJ2-6; TRBD1 matches at 9 bases. The CDR3 extends over 17 amino acids. CDR1 and CDR2 from the germline V gene are MNHEY and SMNVEV (reference sequence). Trimming removed 5 bases from V and 4 bases from J; junction bases left unmatched: 9. The CDR3 here is CASSKIQGAQGANVLTF. CDR3 nucleotide sequence: TGTGCCAGCAGTAAAATACAGGGGGCGCAGGGGGCCAACGTCCTGACTTTC.

The table lists this clonotype with a few counts. The chain uses TRBV2 and TRBJ2-7; D unclear. V shed 5 bases and J shed 6 bases, with 14 bases lying between them. This CDR3 is built from 13 residues. The germline V gene encodes CDR1 SNHLY and CDR2 FYNNEI. In DNA, the CDR3 is TGTGCCAGCAGTCGAAACTCTAATGCCGAGCAGTACTTC. Encoded protein: CASSRNSNAEQYF.

At least ten counts were recorded for this clonotype. This CDR3 reads CASSWTGREAFF. DNA of the CDR3: TGTGCCAGCAGCTGGACAGGGAGGGAGGCTTTCTTT. The chain combines TRBV7-2 with TRBJ1-1; TRBD1 matches 8 bases. V shed 4 bases and J 11 bases; nucleotides not matched to a gene: 6. There are 12 residues in the CDR3. Per germline, CDR1 SGHTA and CDR2 FQGNSA.

This clonotype was found many times. CDR3 sequence: CASSIRLGSRQRSNYGYTF. Written as DNA, the CDR3 is TGTGCCAGCAGTATTCGTCTGGGATCCCGACAGAGATCTAACTATGGCTACACCTTC. The V and J genes are TRBV3-1 and TRBJ1-2, with D perhaps TRBD1 (5 bases). The CDR3 has 19 amino acids. Looked up from germline, CDR1 is LGHDT and CDR2 is YNNKEL (reference sequence). The ends were cut back, 6 bases at V and 0 bases at J, with 26 bases in the middle.

This clonotype was seen only a few times. The chain is built from TRBV28 and TRBJ2-3; D is unclear. Trimming removed 7 bases at V and 4 bases at J, with 6 bases between. The germline V gene encodes CDR1 MDHEN and CDR2 SYDVKM. This CDR3 has 11 amino acids. For the CDR3, the DNA is TGTGCCAGCACCGCGGCAGATACGCAGTATTTT. Its protein product is CASTAADTQYF.

This clonotype has ten or more counts. The chain links TRBV3-1 to TRBJ2-2, with D uncertain. Per the germline V gene, CDR1 is LGHDT and CDR2 is YNNKEL (reference sequence). V shed 1 base and J shed 7 bases, with 10 bases lying between them. This CDR3 region has 14 residues. CDR3 DNA: TGTGCCAGCAGCCAAGGGGCTGAAGTCGGGGAGCTGTTTTTT. Protein: CASSQGAEVGELFF.

This clonotype was detected a few times. The genes are TRBV18 and TRBJ1-5; 9 bases match TRBD1. CDR1 is KGHSH and CDR2 is LQKENI in the germline V gene. This CDR3 comprises 16 residues. V trimming: 1 base; J trimming: 4 bases; junction bases outside the gene matches: 5. CDR3 bases: TGTGCCAGCTCACCACTCCCCGGGACAGGGAATCAGCCCCAGCATTTT. This translates into CASSPLPGTGNQPQHF.

There are a few counts of this clonotype. The gene calls are TRBV7-8 and TRBJ2-1; 11 bases map to TRBD2. Germline V lookup: CDR1 SGHVS, CDR2 FQNEAQ. V was clipped by 3 bases and J by 4 bases; unmatched bases: 2. CDR3 length: 15 amino acids. The CDR3 reads CASSFSGRGYNEQFF. CDR3 sequence (DNA): TGTGCCAGCAGCTTTAGCGGGAGGGGGTACAATGAGCAGTTCTTC.

The table lists this clonotype with many counts. The chain couples TRBV2 to TRBJ2-1; D is possibly TRBD2 (5 bases). Germline V gene data show CDR1 as SNHLY and CDR2 as FYNNEI. V lost 8 bases, J lost 7 bases, and 27 bases lay in between. The CDR3 sequence is 17 residues long. The CDR3 is CASSPTAGSAIGNEQFF. CDR3 in DNA: TGTGCCAGCTCTCCCACGGCGGGTTCCGCCATCGGAAATGAGCAGTTCTTC.

The genes are TRBV29-1 and TRBJ1-5; D not resolved. The CDR3 length is 12 residues. The V end was cut by 4 bases, the J end by 3 bases, with 7 bases between. CDR1 is SQVTM and CDR2 is ANQGSEA in the germline V gene. The CDR3 bases are TGCAGCGTTGGGGAGCTCAATCAGCCCCAGCATTTT. Its protein product is CSVGELNQPQHF.